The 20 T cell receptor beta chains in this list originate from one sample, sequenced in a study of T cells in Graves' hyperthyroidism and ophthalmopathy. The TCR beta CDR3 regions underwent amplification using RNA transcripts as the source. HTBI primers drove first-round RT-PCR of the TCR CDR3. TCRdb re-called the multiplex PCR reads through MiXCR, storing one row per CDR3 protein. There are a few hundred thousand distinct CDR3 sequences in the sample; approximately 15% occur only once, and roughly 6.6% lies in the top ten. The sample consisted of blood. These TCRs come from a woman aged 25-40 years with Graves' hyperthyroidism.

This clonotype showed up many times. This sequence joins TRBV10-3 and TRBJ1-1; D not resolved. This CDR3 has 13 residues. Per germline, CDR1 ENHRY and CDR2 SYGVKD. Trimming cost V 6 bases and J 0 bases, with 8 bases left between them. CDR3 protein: CAIRRDMNTEAFF. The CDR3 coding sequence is TGTGCCATCAGGCGAGACATGAACACTGAAGCTTTCTTT.

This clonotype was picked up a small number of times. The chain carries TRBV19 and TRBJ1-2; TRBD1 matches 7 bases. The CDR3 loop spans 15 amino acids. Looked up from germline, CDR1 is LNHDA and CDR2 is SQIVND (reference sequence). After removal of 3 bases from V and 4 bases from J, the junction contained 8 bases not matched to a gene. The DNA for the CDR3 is TGTGCCAGTAGTATCCGGGACAGAACCAGCTATGGCTACACCTTC. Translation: CASSIRDRTSYGYTF. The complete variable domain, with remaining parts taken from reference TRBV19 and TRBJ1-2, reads DGGITQSPKYLFRKEGQNVTLSCEQNLNHDAMYWYRQDPGQGLRLIYYSQIVNDFQKGDIAEGYSVSREKKESFPLTVTSAQKNPTAFYLCASSIRDRTSYGYTFGSGTRLTVV.

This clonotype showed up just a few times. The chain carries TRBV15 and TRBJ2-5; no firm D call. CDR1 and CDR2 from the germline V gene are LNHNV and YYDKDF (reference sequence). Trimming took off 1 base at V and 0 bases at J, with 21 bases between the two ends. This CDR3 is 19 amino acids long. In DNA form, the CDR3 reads TGTGCCACCAGCAGAGCCCCATCGCGCTATAGCCCAAACCAAGAGACCCAGTACTTC. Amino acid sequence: CATSRAPSRYSPNQETQYF.

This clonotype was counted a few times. The CDR3 sequence: CASSSKLAGGRSYNEQFF. CDR3 DNA: TGTGCCAGCAGTTCAAAACTAGCGGGAGGCCGATCCTACAATGAGCAGTTCTTC. The gene calls are TRBV27 and TRBJ2-1, with 12 positions matching TRBD2. The germline V gene has CDR1 MNHEY and CDR2 SMNVEV (reference sequence). This CDR3 comprises 18 residues. The V segment lost 4 bases and the J segment 1 base; nucleotides outside the gene matches: 8.

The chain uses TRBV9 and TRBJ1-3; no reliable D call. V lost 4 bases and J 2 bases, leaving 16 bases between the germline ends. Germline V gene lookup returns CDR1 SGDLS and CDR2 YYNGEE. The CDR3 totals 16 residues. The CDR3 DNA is TGTGCCAGCAGCCCCCAGGACCTCCCCCCTGGAAACACCATATATTTT. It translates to CASSPQDLPPGNTIYF.

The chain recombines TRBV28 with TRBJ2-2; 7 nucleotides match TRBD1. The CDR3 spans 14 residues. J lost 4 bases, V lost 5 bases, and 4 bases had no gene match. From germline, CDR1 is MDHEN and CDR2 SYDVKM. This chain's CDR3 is CASSKQGTTGELFF. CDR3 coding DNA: TGTGCCAGCAGTAAACAGGGGACCACCGGGGAGCTGTTTTTT.

CDR3 protein: CASSEFGTGEEKLFF. The CDR3 coding sequence is TGTGCCAGCAGTGAGTTCGGGACAGGGGAAGAAAAACTGTTTTTT. The chain has TRBV25-1 and TRBJ1-4, with 10 bases aligning to TRBD1. CDR3 length: 15 residues. V gave up 3 bases and J gave up 8 bases; unmatched junction bases: 6. Per germline, CDR1 MGHDK and CDR2 SYGVNS.

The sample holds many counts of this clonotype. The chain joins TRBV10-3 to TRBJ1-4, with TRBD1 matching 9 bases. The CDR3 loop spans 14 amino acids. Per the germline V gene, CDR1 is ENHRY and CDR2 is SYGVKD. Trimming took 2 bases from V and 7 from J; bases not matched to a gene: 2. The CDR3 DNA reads TGTGCCATCAGTGAGAGGACAGGGGCTGAAAAACTGTTTTTT. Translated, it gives CAISERTGAEKLFF.

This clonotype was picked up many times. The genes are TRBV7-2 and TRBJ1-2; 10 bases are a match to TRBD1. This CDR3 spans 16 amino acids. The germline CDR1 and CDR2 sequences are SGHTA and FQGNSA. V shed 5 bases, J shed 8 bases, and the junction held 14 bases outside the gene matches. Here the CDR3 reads CASSHPGTGEIGGYTF. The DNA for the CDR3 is TGTGCCAGCAGCCACCCCGGGACAGGGGAAATAGGGGGCTACACCTTC.

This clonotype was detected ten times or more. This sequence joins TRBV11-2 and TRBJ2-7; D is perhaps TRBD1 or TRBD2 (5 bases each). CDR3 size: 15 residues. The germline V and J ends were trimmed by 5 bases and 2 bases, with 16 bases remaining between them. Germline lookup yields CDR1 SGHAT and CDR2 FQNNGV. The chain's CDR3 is CASSPRAGTTYEQYF. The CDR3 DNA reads TGTGCCAGCAGCCCACGGGCAGGGACCACCTACGAGCAGTACTTC.

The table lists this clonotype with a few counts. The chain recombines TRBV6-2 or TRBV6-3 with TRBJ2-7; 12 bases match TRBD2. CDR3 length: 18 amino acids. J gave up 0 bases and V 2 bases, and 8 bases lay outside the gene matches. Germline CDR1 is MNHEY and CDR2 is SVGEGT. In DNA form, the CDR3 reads TGTGCCAGCAGTTACAGAGCTAGCGGGAGGGCCTTCTCCTACGAGCAGTACTTC. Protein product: CASSYRASGRAFSYEQYF.

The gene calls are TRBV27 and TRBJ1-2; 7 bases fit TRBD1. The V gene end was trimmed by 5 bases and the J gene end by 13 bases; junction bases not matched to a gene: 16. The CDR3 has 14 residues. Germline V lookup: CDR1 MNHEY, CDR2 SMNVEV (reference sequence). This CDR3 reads CASSPETGRDCCTF. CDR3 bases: TGTGCCAGCAGTCCAGAGACAGGGCGGGACTGCTGCACCTTC.

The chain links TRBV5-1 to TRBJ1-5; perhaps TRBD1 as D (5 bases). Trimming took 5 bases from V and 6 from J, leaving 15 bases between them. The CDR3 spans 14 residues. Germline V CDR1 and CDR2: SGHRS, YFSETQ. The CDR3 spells CASSLGQASQPQHF. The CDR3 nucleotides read TGCGCCAGCAGTCTCGGACAAGCGAGTCAGCCCCAGCATTTT.

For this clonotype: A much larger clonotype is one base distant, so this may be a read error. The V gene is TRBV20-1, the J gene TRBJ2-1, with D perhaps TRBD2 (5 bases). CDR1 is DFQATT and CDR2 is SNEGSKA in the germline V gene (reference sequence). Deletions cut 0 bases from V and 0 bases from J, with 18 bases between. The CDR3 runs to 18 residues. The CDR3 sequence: CSARDPAGTLGSYNEQFF. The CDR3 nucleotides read TGCAGTGCTAGAGATCCCGCGGGCACCCTGGGCTCCTACAATGAGCAGTTCTTC.

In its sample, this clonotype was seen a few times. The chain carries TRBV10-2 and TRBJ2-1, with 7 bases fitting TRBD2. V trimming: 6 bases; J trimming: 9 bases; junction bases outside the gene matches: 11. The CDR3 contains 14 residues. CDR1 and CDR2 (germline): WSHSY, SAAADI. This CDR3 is CASRLAGVVGEQFF. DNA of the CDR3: TGCGCCAGCAGGTTGGCGGGAGTAGTGGGTGAGCAGTTCTTC.

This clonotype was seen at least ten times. The chain's CDR3 is CASSQDLDSYEQYF. DNA for the CDR3: TGCGCCAGCAGCCAAGATCTGGACAGCTACGAGCAGTACTTC. The chain is built from TRBV4-1 and TRBJ2-7, with a possible D match to TRBD1 (6 bases). The length of the CDR3 is 14 residues. Per the germline V gene, CDR1 is MGHRA and CDR2 is YSYEKL. Between the trimmed V and J ends, which lost 0 bases and 3 bases, there was a span of 9 bases.

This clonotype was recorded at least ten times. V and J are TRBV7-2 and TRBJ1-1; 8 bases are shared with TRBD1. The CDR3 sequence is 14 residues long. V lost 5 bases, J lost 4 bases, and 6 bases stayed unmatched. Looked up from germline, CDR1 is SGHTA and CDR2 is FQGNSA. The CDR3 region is CASSRQGAVTEAFF. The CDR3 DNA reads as TGTGCCAGCAGCCGCCAGGGGGCGGTCACTGAAGCTTTCTTT. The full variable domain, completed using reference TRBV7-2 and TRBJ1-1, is GAGVSQSPSNKVTEKGKDVELRCDPISGHTALYWYRQSLGQGLEFLIYFQGNSAPDKSGLPSDRFSAERTGGSVSTLTIQRTQQEDSAVYLCASSRQGAVTEAFFGQGTRLTVV.

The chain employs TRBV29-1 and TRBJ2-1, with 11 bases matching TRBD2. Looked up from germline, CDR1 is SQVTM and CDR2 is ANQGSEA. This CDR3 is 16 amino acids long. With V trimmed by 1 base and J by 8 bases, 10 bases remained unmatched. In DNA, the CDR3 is TGCAGCGTTGAAGGAGCGGGGCTAGCGGGAGGTTATGAGCAGTTCTTC. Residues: CSVEGAGLAGGYEQFF.

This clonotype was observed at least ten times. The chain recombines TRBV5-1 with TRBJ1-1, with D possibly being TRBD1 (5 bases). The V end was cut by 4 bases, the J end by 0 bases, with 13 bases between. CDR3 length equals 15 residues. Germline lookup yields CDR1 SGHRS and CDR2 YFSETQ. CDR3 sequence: CASSGAGLVNTEAFF. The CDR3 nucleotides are TGCGCCAGCAGCGGGGCTGGCTTGGTGAACACTGAAGCTTTCTTT.

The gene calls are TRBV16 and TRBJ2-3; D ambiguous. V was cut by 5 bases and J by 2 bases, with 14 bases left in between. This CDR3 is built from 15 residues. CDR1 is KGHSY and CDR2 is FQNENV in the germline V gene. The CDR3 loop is CASSAHRPYTDTQYF. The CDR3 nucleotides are TGTGCCAGCAGCGCACACAGACCCTACACAGATACGCAGTATTTT.